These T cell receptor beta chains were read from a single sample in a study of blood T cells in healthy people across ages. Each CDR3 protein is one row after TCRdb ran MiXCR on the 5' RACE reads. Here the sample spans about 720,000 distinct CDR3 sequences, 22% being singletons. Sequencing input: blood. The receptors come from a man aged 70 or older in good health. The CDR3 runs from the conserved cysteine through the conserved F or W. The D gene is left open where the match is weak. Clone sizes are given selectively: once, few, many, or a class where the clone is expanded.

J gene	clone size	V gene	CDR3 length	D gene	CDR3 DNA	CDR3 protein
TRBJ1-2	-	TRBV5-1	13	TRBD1	TGCGCCAGCAGTCAGGGACAGGAGGATGGCTACACCTTC	CASSQGQEDGYTF
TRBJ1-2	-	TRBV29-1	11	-	TGCAGCTACGACCGGGGTTATGGCTACACCTTC	CSYDRGYGYTF
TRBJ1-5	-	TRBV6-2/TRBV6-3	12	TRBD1	TGTGCCAGCAGACAGGGGGTCGCGCCCCAGCATTTT	CASRQGVAPQHF
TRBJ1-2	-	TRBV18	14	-	TGTGCCAGCTCACAGTCCGTGGGTTTCTATGGCTACACCTTC	CASSQSVGFYGYTF
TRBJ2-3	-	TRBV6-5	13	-	TGTGCCAGCAGTGAACAGATTACAGATACGCAGTATTTT	CASSEQITDTQYF
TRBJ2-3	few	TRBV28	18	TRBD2	TGTGCCAGCAGTCCCCTCGGACTAGCGGGGTTAAGCACAGATACGCAGTATTTT	CASSPLGLAGLSTDTQYF
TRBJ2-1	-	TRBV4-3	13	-	TGCGCCAGCAGCCAAGAACGTCGGGTTGAGCAGTTCTTC	CASSQERRVEQFF
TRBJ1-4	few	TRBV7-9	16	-	TGTGCCAGCAGCCTGAAAGGGACCGTCCTCCGGGAAAAACTGTTTTTT	CASSLKGTVLREKLFF
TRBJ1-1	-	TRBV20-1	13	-	TGCAGTGCTAGAGGCGGGGGAACTACTGAAGCTTTCTTT	CSARGGGTTEAFF
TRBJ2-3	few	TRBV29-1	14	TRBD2	TGCAGCACATCCCCGGGGGGAAGCACAGATACGCAGTATTTT	CSTSPGGSTDTQYF
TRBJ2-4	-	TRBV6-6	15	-	TGTGCCAGCAGCTCGACCGGGACCCCCTGGAACATTCAGTACTTC	CASSSTGTPWNIQYF
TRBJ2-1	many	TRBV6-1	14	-	TGTGCCAGCGCGAGGACAAGATCCTACAATGAGCAGTTCTTC	CASARTRSYNEQFF
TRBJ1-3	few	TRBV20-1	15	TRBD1	TGCAGTGCTAGACAGGGGGTAGTGGGGGGAAACACCATATATTTT	CSARQGVVGGNTIYF
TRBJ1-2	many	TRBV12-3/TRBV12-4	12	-	TGTGCCAGCAGCCTACAGGGTGCCGGCTACACCTTC	CASSLQGAGYTF
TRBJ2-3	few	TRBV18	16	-	TGTGCCAGCTCACCGGGGACCCTCTCGTCGGCAGATACGCAGTATTTT	CASSPGTLSSADTQYF
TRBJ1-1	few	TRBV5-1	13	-	TGCGCCAGCACAGAACAGGGGAACACTGAAGCTTTCTTT	CASTEQGNTEAFF
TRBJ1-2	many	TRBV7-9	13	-	TGTGCCAGCAGCTTAGACTTGGGGACAACGTACACCTTC	CASSLDLGTTYTF
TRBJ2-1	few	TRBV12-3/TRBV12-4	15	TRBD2	TGTGCCAGCAGTTTGGCTAGCGGGAAATATAATGAGCAGTTCTTC	CASSLASGKYNEQFF
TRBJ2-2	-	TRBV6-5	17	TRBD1	TGTGCCAGCAGTTACTCAGGCTACAGGGGATTCACCGGGGAGCTGTTTTTT	CASSYSGYRGFTGELFF
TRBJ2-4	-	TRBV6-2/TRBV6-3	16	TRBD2	TGTGCCAGCAGACTAGCGGGGGGGCCGGCCAAAAACATTCAGTACTTC	CASRLAGGPAKNIQYF
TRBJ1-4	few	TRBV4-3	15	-	TGCGCCAGCAGCCAAGATCATGTAAGGGATGAAAAACTGTTTTTT	CASSQDHVRDEKLFF
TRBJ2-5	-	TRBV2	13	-	TGTGCCAGCAGTGTGCGGCACCAAGAGACCCAGTACTTC	CASSVRHQETQYF
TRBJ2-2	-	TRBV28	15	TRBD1	TGTGCCAGCAGTCCAGGACAGGTCTACACCGGGGAGCTGTTTTTT	CASSPGQVYTGELFF
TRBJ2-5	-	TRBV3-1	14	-	TGTGCCAGCAGCCACCCAAGGGGGGTGGAGACCCAGTACTTC	CASSHPRGVETQYF
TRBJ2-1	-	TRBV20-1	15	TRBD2	TGCAGTGCAAACCCCTGGACTAGCGGGCTTAATGAGCAGTTCTTC	CSANPWTSGLNEQFF
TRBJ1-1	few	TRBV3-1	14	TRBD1	TGTGCCAGCAGCCAGGGGGGGACAGGGAGAATGGCTTTCTTT	CASSQGGTGRMAFF
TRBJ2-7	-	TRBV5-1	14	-	TGCGCCAGCAGGGCAGAGCTGGCCTCCTACGAGCAGTACTTC	CASRAELASYEQYF
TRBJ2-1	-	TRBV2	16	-	TGTGCCAGCTCTCGACAGTCCCTTTTTACCTACAATGAGCAGTTCTTC	CASSRQSLFTYNEQFF
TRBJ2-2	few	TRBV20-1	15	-	TGCAGTGCTAGAGATGGACTCCCAACGACCGGGGAGCTGTTTTTT	CSARDGLPTTGELFF
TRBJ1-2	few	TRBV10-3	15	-	TGTGCCATCAGTCTCCCCGGGGAAAGCGAGAATGGCTACACCTTC	CAISLPGESENGYTF
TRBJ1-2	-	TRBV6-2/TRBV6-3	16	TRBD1	TGTGCCAGCTGGTCAGGGGGACAGGCAAATAACTATGGCTACACCTTC	CASWSGGQANNYGYTF
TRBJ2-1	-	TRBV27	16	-	TGTGCCAGCAGTTTATCGGGCGCCGCGTGGGACAATGAGCAGTTCTTC	CASSLSGAAWDNEQFF
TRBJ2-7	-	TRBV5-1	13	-	TGCGCCAGCAGCCACGGTCCCTCCTACGAGCAGTACTTC	CASSHGPSYEQYF
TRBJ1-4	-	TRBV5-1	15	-	TGCGCCAGCAGCGCGCTTGGTGGGGTTAATGAAAAACTGTTTTTT	CASSALGGVNEKLFF
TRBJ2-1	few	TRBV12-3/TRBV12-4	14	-	TGTGCCAGCAGACCCTCCGGTGTCACGGAGGAGCAGTTCTTC	CASRPSGVTEEQFF
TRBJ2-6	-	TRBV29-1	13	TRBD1	TGCAGCGTGGGGGACAGGGGGGCCAACGTCCTGACTTTC	CSVGDRGANVLTF
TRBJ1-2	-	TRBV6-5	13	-	TGTGCCACCCGAAGGGAGGGTACCTATGGCTACACCTTC	CATRREGTYGYTF
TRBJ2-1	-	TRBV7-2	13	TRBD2	TGTGCCAGCACGACTAGCGGCTACAGTGAGCAGTTCTTC	CASTTSGYSEQFF
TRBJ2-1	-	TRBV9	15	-	TGTGCCAGCAGCGTAGGTGGAGGGGAGTCTGCTGAGCAGTTCTTC	CASSVGGGESAEQFF
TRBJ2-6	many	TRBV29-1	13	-	TGCAGCGTTACGAGGTCTGGGGCCAACGTCCTGACTTTC	CSVTRSGANVLTF
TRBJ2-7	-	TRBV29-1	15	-	TGCAGCGTCTCCCGACGCCTAGCGAGTCCCTACGAGCAGTACTTC	CSVSRRLASPYEQYF
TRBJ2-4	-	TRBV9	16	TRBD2	TGTGCCAGCAGCCCAGGACTAGCGGGAGATAAAAACATTCAGTACTTC	CASSPGLAGDKNIQYF
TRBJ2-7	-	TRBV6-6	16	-	TGTGCCAGCAGTGCCGCCAGGGGAGGGAAATCCTACGAGCAGTACTTC	CASSAARGGKSYEQYF
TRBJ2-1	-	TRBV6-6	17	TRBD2	TGTGCCAGCAGTTACTCGGCTAGCGGGAGGGTATACAATGAGCAGTTCTTC	CASSYSASGRVYNEQFF
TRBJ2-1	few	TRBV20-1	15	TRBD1	TGCAGTGCTAGGTTCCCGGGACAGACCAGGAATGAGCAGTTCTTC	CSARFPGQTRNEQFF
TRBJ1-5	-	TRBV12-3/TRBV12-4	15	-	TGTGCCAGCAGTTCAACAGACAGGAGAGATCAGCCCCAGCATTTT	CASSSTDRRDQPQHF
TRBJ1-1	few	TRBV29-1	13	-	TGCAGCGTTGAAATGACAGGAGGTACTGAAGCTTTCTTT	CSVEMTGGTEAFF
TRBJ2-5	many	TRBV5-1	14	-	TGCGCCAGCAGCTTGTCTCCGGGAGAAGAGACCCAGTACTTC	CASSLSPGEETQYF
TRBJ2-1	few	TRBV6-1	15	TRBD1	TGTGCCAGCAGTGAACAGGGGGTGAGTTTGAATGAGCAGTTCTTC	CASSEQGVSLNEQFF
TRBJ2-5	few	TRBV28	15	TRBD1	TGTGCCAGCTCACCGGGACAGGGGGAACGGGAGACCCAGTACTTC	CASSPGQGERETQYF